This T cell receptor beta chain emerged from a study of primary melanoma T cells and metastatic recurrence (dated by TCRdb to the early 2020s). With respect to the entire study: The cohort comprised 210 or so primary melanomas of stage T2 to T4, with thickness greater than 1 mm. Whether T-cell fraction and T-cell repertoire clonality in primary melanoma tumors predicted patient outcome was tested in the study. Progression-free survival was the clinical outcome compared against the T-cell fraction measured by TCR beta sequencing. Histopathological grading of tumor-infiltrating lymphocytes served as the comparison point for the T-cell fraction derived from sequencing.

Per the germline V gene, MNHGY is the CDR1 and SAAAGT is the CDR2. CDR3 length: 16 amino acids, cysteine to phenylalanine. The CDR3 DNA has 48 bases and is translated from base 1. V trim: 6 bases; J trim: 5 bases; unmatched bases: 10. Regarding this clone: The specificity of this receptor is unknown. No much larger clone exists at a distance of one base, and base qualities are not known.

The library was produced with the immunoSEQ multiplex PCR assay. High-throughput sequencing of the T-cell receptor beta chain was performed on primary melanoma tumor tissue. The authors' pipeline ran thus. Among the repertoire analyses were the distribution of insertions and deletions and the sharing of TCRB CDR3 between samples. A gradient-boosted model ranked the predictive value of the T-cell fraction against histopathological variables. In TCRdb, the immuneACCESS table is reduced to in-frame sequences with V and J assigned. These tables do not hold every clone; where another copy was compared, an unresolved V gene accounts for under half, and the others remain unexplained. Clonal size and the V and J genes are those of that table, whereas D and trimming came from the DNA. The sample table holds about 1,400 clones, of which approximately 90% were seen once. The ten largest clones add up to 10% to 15% of the sample.

Study-wide findings and limitations: Adding T-cell fraction to tumor thickness reportedly improved progression-free survival prediction more than adding any other histopathological variable. A T-cell fraction greater than 20% appeared to be protective whatever the ulceration status, mitotic rate or nodal disease. Progression-free survival was reportedly predicted by the tumor T-cell fraction independently of thickness, ulceration, mitotic rate and age. The authors framed an effective T-cell-mediated antitumor response in primary melanoma only as a suggestion, not a demonstrated mechanism.

Patients had primary melanoma that had been surgically resected and was considered potentially curable but at risk of metastatic recurrence. This clonotype originated in a human donor with melanoma. Sequencing was done on a sample of melanoma tumor tissue. The V and J genes are TRBV6-8 and TRBJ1-5, with 10 central nucleotides matching TRBD1. The CDR3 has the sequence CASSYLGQGRDQPQHF. The nucleotides read TGTGCCAGCAGCTATTTGGGACAGGGGAGGGATCAGCCCCAGCATTTT.